Presented here are 2 T cell receptor beta chains from one specimen sequenced in a study of blood T cell repertoires in COVID-19. TCRdb's table, derived via immunoSEQ multiplex PCR, lists solely in-frame clones and lacks some. The sample lists under 300,000 clones, roughly 89% occurring once. Sequenced input: peripheral blood. The receptor source for this set is a woman aged 25-40 years with active or convalescent COVID-19.

CDR3 region: CASSRRAGTGREYGYTF. For the CDR3, the DNA is TGTGCCAGCAGTCGGCGAGCCGGGACAGGGAGGGAGTATGGCTACACCTTC. This chain links TRBV6-6 with TRBJ1-2; the match to TRBD1 covers 9 bases. Germline CDR1 MNHNY, CDR2 SVGAGI (reference sequence). Unmatched junction bases numbered 15, after V lost 5 bases and J lost 5 bases. This CDR3 has 17 residues.

This chain connects TRBV7-2 to TRBJ1-6; a weak D match, TRBD1 (5 bases). Germline V gene sequence: CDR1 SGHTA, CDR2 FQGNSA. Trimming stripped 2 bases from V and 10 bases from J, with 12 bases between. The CDR3 is 14 residues long. This chain's CDR3 is CASSLSGRRSPLHF. Here the CDR3 DNA reads TGTGCCAGCAGCTTATCAGGGCGTCGGTCACCCCTCCACTTT.